This T cell receptor (beta chain) was captured in a study of response to subunit inactivated influenza vaccine. Findings of the study overall: Each seasonal influenza vaccination, the authors suggested, recruits few new T cells.

TCRdb ran MiXCR on the RT-PCR reads and lists one entry per CDR3 protein. The data show more than 450,000 distinct CDR3 sequences, less than 10% seen once. Germline values: CDR1 SGHRS, CDR2 YFSETQ. The trim removed 4 bases at V and 7 bases at J, leaving 5 bases unmatched. CDR3 length equals 14 residues. This clonotype was picked up a small number of times. Its antigen is unidentified. The chain is built from TRBV5-1 and TRBJ1-6, with 7 bases that match TRBD1. This specimen consisted of PBMCs from blood, obtained less than 30 months after vaccination. This TCR was recovered from a man between 50 and 69 years old who received an inactivated influenza vaccine. For the CDR3, the DNA is TGCGCCAGCAGCCAGCAGGGGGAGAATTCACCCCTCCACTTT. Translation gives CASSQQGENSPLHF.